Below, 22 T cell receptor beta chains from the same sample are listed, as sequenced in a study of T cells in Graves' hyperthyroidism and ophthalmopathy. RNA transcripts yielded amplified TCR beta CDR3 regions. The primer set for the first-round RT-PCR of the TCR CDR3 was HTBI. TCRdb reanalysed the multiplex PCR reads using MiXCR and keeps one entry per CDR3 protein. The sample lists 410,000 or so distinct CDR3 sequences, about 15% occurring once. Source material: blood. These receptors all stem from a man in his late teens or twenties with Graves' ophthalmopathy.

This clonotype was seen at least ten times. The chain combines TRBV20-1 with TRBJ2-7; maybe TRBD1 (5 bases). This CDR3 has 16 amino acids. The germline CDR1 and CDR2 sequences are DFQATT and SNEGSKA (reference sequence). Deletions cut 1 base from V and 1 base from J, with 17 bases between. CDR3 sequence: CSARVDSRAPSYEQYF. In DNA, the CDR3 is TGCAGTGCTAGAGTTGACAGTCGGGCCCCATCCTACGAGCAGTACTTC.

The sample holds many counts of this clonotype. The chain is built from TRBV20-1 and TRBJ2-1; 7 bases are a match to TRBD2. Germline-derived CDR1 and CDR2 are DFQATT and SNEGSKA (reference sequence). The CDR3 runs 14 residues. The V and J ends lost 0 bases and 8 bases, in that order; junction bases with no gene match: 7. CDR3 loop: CSAREGGVEDEQFF. DNA for the CDR3: TGCAGTGCTAGAGAGGGGGGGGTCGAAGATGAGCAGTTCTTC.

On this clonotype itself: An end of the junction does not agree with germline; a read error may underlie this. The rearrangement joins TRBV5-1 to TRBJ1-4; D perhaps matches TRBD1 (6 bases). The germline gives CDR1 SGHRS, CDR2 YFSETQ. CDR3 size: 16 residues. The CDR3 sequence is CASSRGLVRQNEKLFF. CDR3 bases: TGTGCCAGCAGCCGGGGGCTGGTCAGGCAAAATGAAAAACTGTTTTTT.

This clonotype appeared a few times. The genes are TRBV24-1 and TRBJ1-1, with D tentatively TRBD1 (5 bases). Trimming cost V 10 bases and J 1 base, with 12 bases left between them. There are 13 residues in the CDR3. Germline V gene lookup returns CDR1 KGHDR and CDR2 SFDVKD. The CDR3 protein is CATSRGENTEAFF. In DNA, the CDR3 is TGTGCCACGTCTCGAGGGGAGAACACTGAAGCTTTCTTT.

This clonotype was detected many times. The chain couples TRBV7-9 to TRBJ2-3; D is unresolved. Looked up from germline, CDR1 is SEHNR and CDR2 is FQNEAQ (reference sequence). There are 13 residues in the CDR3. The V gene lost 2 bases and the J gene lost 4 bases, with 7 bases spanning the gap. The chain's CDR3 is CASSLRDADTQYF. The CDR3 coding sequence is TGTGCCAGCAGCTTACGCGACGCAGATACGCAGTATTTT.

This clonotype has a count of ten or more. The V and J genes are TRBV29-1 and TRBJ2-5; D may be TRBD1 or TRBD2 (5 bases each). This CDR3 is 13 amino acids long. CDR1 and CDR2 from the germline V gene are SQVTM and ANQGSEA. Trimming pared 2 bases from V and 2 bases from J, leaving 9 bases between. CDR3: CSVELGTQETQYF. CDR3 bases: TGCAGCGTTGAACTTGGGACGCAAGAGACCCAGTACTTC.

This clonotype is judged medium-sized. V usage is TRBV11-2 and J usage is TRBJ1-1; D is unclear. V was pared by 3 bases and J by 2 bases, with 7 bases between. CDR1 SGHAT and CDR2 FQNNGV come from the germline V gene. The CDR3 is 13 amino acids. The CDR3 region is CASSFGENTEAFF. CDR3 DNA sequence: TGTGCCAGCAGCTTCGGGGAAAACACTGAAGCTTTCTTT.

This clonotype was found a few times. The chain combines TRBV29-1 with TRBJ2-7; D uncertain. The germline CDR1 and CDR2 sequences are SQVTM and ANQGSEA. CDR3 length equals 13 residues. CDR3 amino acids: CSIPKESSYEQYF. For the CDR3, the DNA is TGCAGTATCCCGAAGGAGAGCTCCTACGAGCAGTACTTC.

This clonotype was seen many times. V usage is TRBV6-1 and J usage is TRBJ1-2; D not resolved. The CDR3 length is 14 residues. V lost 6 bases, J lost 4 bases, and 15 bases lay in between. Germline-derived CDR1 and CDR2 are MNHNS and SASEGT. The CDR3 reads CASRASDGAYGYTF. CDR3 in DNA: TGTGCCAGCAGGGCCTCGGACGGAGCCTATGGCTACACCTTC.

The gene calls are TRBV14 and TRBJ2-5; TRBD2 is a possible D gene (5 bases). The V end lost 5 bases, the J end lost 9 bases, and 13 bases lay between the germline ends. Germline V gene sequence: CDR1 SGHDN, CDR2 FVKESK. CDR3 size: 12 residues. The CDR3 DNA follows: TGTGCCAGCAGCGCCTCTGCCGGGGCCCAGTACTTC. Its protein is CASSASAGAQYF.

This clonotype was recorded many times. The chain links TRBV5-1 to TRBJ2-1; TRBD2 agrees at 9 bases. Per the germline V gene, CDR1 is SGHRS and CDR2 is YFSETQ. V shed 2 bases, J shed 8 bases, and the junction held 11 bases outside the gene matches. The CDR3 extends over 16 amino acids. This CDR3 is CASSFNSGTSIDEQFF. CDR3 sequence (DNA): TGCGCCAGCAGCTTCAATTCCGGGACTAGCATCGATGAGCAGTTCTTC.

This clonotype has at least ten counts. The genes are TRBV2 and TRBJ2-5; D is unresolved. Germline lookup yields CDR1 SNHLY and CDR2 FYNNEI. Trimming took off 6 bases at V and 3 bases at J, with 11 bases between the two ends. The CDR3 has 13 residues. The CDR3 loop reads CASRPYLEETQYF. In DNA, the CDR3 is TGTGCCAGCAGGCCTTACCTGGAAGAGACCCAGTACTTC.

This clonotype was seen at least ten times. The rearrangement joins TRBV15 to TRBJ2-2; 10 nucleotides match TRBD2. CDR3 length equals 18 residues. The trim removed 0 bases at V and 6 bases at J, leaving 10 bases unmatched. The germline V gene encodes CDR1 LNHNV and CDR2 YYDKDF (reference sequence). The CDR3 loop reads CATSREAAGGSWAGELFF. CDR3 nucleotides: TGTGCCACCAGCAGAGAGGCAGCGGGGGGGTCGTGGGCCGGGGAGCTGTTTTTT.

The V call is TRBV19, the J call TRBJ1-3, with a tentative D call TRBD1 (5 bases). Between the trimmed V and J ends, which lost 1 base and 0 bases, there was a span of 10 bases. The germline V gene has CDR1 LNHDA and CDR2 SQIVND (reference sequence). The CDR3 sequence is 16 residues long. CDR3 protein: CASSIALGASGNTIYF. As DNA, the CDR3 is TGTGCCAGTAGTATAGCACTCGGGGCCTCTGGAAACACCATATATTTT.

In this sample, this clonotype turned up many times. The chain has TRBV3-1 and TRBJ2-2, with a possible D match to TRBD1 (6 bases). Trimming took off 1 base at V and 5 bases at J, with 8 bases between the two ends. CDR3 size: 14 residues. CDR1 LGHDT and CDR2 YNNKEL come from the germline V gene (reference sequence). The chain's CDR3 is CASSQGTGTGELFF. CDR3 nucleotide sequence: TGTGCCAGCAGCCAAGGTACAGGGACCGGGGAGCTGTTTTTT.

Ten or more counts support this clonotype. The chain couples TRBV9 to TRBJ1-1; TRBD1 matches 9 bases. Trimming removed 1 base from V and 6 bases from J; junction bases left unmatched: 4. The germline gives CDR1 SGDLS, CDR2 YYNGEE. CDR3 size: 14 residues. CDR3 in DNA: TGTGCCAGCAGCGTATCCTACAGGGGGCCTGAAGCTTTCTTT. This encodes CASSVSYRGPEAFF.

This clonotype was seen at least ten times. The chain employs TRBV11-2 and TRBJ1-6; 9 bases map to TRBD1. The CDR3 runs to 18 residues. Germline V gene data show CDR1 as SGHAT and CDR2 as FQNNGV. Unmatched junction bases numbered 9, after V lost 4 bases and J lost 2 bases. CDR3 bases: TGTGCCAGCAGCTCTGCCCCGGGACAGGGACCCTATAATTCACCCCTCCACTTT. As protein: CASSSAPGQGPYNSPLHF.

This clonotype was seen many times. V gene TRBV4-1 combines with J gene TRBJ2-1, with TRBD2 identical over 10 bases. J lost 4 bases, V lost 4 bases, and 4 bases had no gene match. The CDR3 is 15 residues long. CDR1 is MGHRA and CDR2 is YSYEKL in the germline V gene. The CDR3 here is CASSRGLAPYNEQFF. The DNA of the CDR3 is TGCGCCAGCAGCCGGGGACTAGCGCCTTACAATGAGCAGTTCTTC.

This chain links TRBV5-1 with TRBJ2-5, with TRBD1 as a possible D gene (6 bases). The CDR3 is 15 residues long. Trimming removed 4 bases from V and 2 bases from J, with 15 bases in between. The germline V gene has CDR1 SGHRS and CDR2 YFSETQ. The CDR3 DNA sequence: TGCGCCAGCAGCCTCTCAGACAGGACACAAGAGACCCAGTACTTC. Encoded protein: CASSLSDRTQETQYF.

The V and J genes are TRBV10-1 and TRBJ2-7; D is ambiguous. Germline assignment: CDR1 WNHNN and CDR2 SYGVQD (reference sequence). This CDR3 has 12 amino acids. The V end was cut by 3 bases, the J end by 5 bases, with 8 bases between. CDR3 sequence (DNA): TGCGCCAGCAGTGACTTCTCGGACGAGCAGTACTTC. Protein: CASSDFSDEQYF.

This clonotype showed up many times. The rearrangement uses TRBV7-3 and TRBJ2-2; D call uncertain. Trimming took off 2 bases at V and 4 bases at J, with 11 bases between the two ends. The CDR3 contains 15 residues. Germline V gene lookup returns CDR1 SGHTA and CDR2 FQGTGA. The CDR3 bases are TGTGCCAGCAGCTTAGGCCCGGGCGTCACCGGGGAGCTGTTTTTT. As protein: CASSLGPGVTGELFF.

This clonotype was recorded many times. This rearrangement joins TRBV7-6 to TRBJ1-1; 7 bases fit TRBD1. Germline CDR1 and CDR2: SGHVS and FNYEAQ. Unmatched junction bases numbered 4, after V lost 5 bases and J lost 1 base. CDR3 size: 14 residues. CDR3 sequence: CASSTGQANTEAFF. CDR3 bases: TGTGCCAGCAGCACCGGACAGGCGAACACTGAAGCTTTCTTT.